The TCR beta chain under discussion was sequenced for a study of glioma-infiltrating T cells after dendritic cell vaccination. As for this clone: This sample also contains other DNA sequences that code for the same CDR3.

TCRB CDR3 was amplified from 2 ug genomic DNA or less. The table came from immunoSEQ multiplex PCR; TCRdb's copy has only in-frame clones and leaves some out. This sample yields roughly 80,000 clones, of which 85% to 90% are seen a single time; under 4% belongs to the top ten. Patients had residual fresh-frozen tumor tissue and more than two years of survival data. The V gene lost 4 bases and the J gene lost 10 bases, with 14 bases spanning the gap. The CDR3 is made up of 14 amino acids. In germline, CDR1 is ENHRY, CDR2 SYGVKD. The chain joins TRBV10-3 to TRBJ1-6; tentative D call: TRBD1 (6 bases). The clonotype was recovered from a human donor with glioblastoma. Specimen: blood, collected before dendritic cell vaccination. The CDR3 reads CAISGGAGVSPLHF. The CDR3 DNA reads TGTGCCATCAGTGGGGGAGCAGGGGTGTCACCCCTCCACTTT.